This TCR beta chain was observed in a study of cytomegalovirus exposure and HLA in healthy donors. The study, taken as a whole, reports: Roughly uniform sequencing depth across donors was assumed, possibly incorrectly.

13 Jbeta primers and 60 Vbeta primers were used for the PCR. Authors' data handling: It was a later analysis that counted about 80 million unique TCR beta chains, of which roughly 10 million were shared. Here immunoSEQ multiplex PCR was the method, and the copy in TCRdb shows in-frame clones only, minus some. That table is the source of V, J and clone size, and D and trimming were worked out from the DNA. The data hold 90,000 to 150,000 clones, with roughly 82% observed a single time. A remark on this clone: Its specificity is not known.

The CDR3 covers 13 residues. Germline V CDR1 and CDR2: LNHDA, SQIVND (reference sequence). The receptor was derived from a man aged 35 to 55 in good health and CMV-seropositive. Material for sequencing was PBMCs. The chain combines TRBV19 with TRBJ2-5; TRBD1 might be the D (5 bases). The J call is doubtful: the DNA matches TRBJ2-7 better. DNA for the CDR3: TGTGCCAGTAGCAGGGTATCCCACTACGAGCAGTACTTC. Translation gives CASSRVSHYEQYF.